Listed below are T cell receptor beta chains from one sample, sequenced in a study of breast tumors, draining lymph nodes, adjacent tissues. TCRdb independently ran MiXCR on the multiplex PCR reads; one entry per CDR3 protein. The sample includes more than 85,000 distinct CDR3 sequences, 20% to 25% of them seen just once. Sequencing was performed on axillary lymph node tissue. These receptors all come from a female donor with breast cancer. Some clones in this sample may be carry-over from other donors' samples. Each CDR3 is given with its conserved first and last residue.

V,CDR3
TRBV5-1,CASSLIQRNGELFF
TRBV2,CASRRGQTLNTGELFF
TRBV6-1,CASRVQGYNQPQHF
TRBV11-2,CASSLLAGGTTDTQYF
TRBV19,CASRNRGGRHNEQFF
TRBV19,CASSMLRGDGYTF
TRBV19,CASSTRFGPTGELFF
TRBV4-2,CASSQGVAGVAQYF
TRBV2,CASSVGRLGDTQYF
TRBV7-9,CASSPLGGEKLFF
TRBV28,CASTRTGGPYEQYF
TRBV5-5,CASSWTPLASYNEQFF
TRBV9,CASSPRTSSHEQYF
TRBV9,CASSVAGTSQQYF
TRBV20-1,CSARERGGYTF
TRBV28,CASSSSVTGPQHF
TRBV20-1,CSAKAPGTGGGLNTEAFF
TRBV5-1,CASSPRQGRVTQYF
TRBV11-2,CASTDSVNEQFF
TRBV28,CASSLVAGQYEQYF
TRBV9,CASSVDRDGLREQYF
TRBV5-1,CASSLAREGLGELFF
TRBV27,CASSFRGVGSPLHF
TRBV12-3/TRBV12-4,CASSERPTANEAFF
TRBV20-1,CSATPGLSNQPQHF
TRBV12-3/TRBV12-4,CASSLGGARGETQYF
TRBV27,CATSFGSNTGELFF
TRBV9,CASSDSQGTEAFF
TRBV3-1,CASSQASSYEQYF
TRBV28,CASRLQGLGEKLFF
TRBV20-1,CSAREMRQGNEKLFF
TRBV27,CASSVGLSGELFF
TRBV5-1,CASSTDSYGYTF
TRBV27,CASSFNGRAYEQYF
TRBV28,CASQEGGRAGELFF
TRBV19,CASSIVSAGRDGYTF
TRBV12-3/TRBV12-4,CASSLGRVNYGYTF
TRBV7-9,CASTPPNRGNYGYTF
TRBV11-2,CASSLSGSGTGELFF
TRBV9,CASSTRLAGASGELFF
TRBV5-4,CASSPHGTGGSYNSPLHF
TRBV10-3,CAISEGPLAGDTQYF
TRBV2,CASSEGGLLGEQFF
TRBV29-1,CSVEMDCESSYERYF
TRBV2,CASSDSRGRNSPLHF
TRBV20-1,CSARDPTGGQEKLFF
TRBV20-1,CSASRGPLEAFF
TRBV7-9,CASSLAEVPHEKLFF
TRBV19,CASSIVGTAYEQYF
TRBV5-5,CASNDRGRGFNEQSF
TRBV6-5,CASSRSPLYGYTF
TRBV4-1,CASSQPYSGPSGNTIYF
TRBV28,CASRPRLAREETQYF
TRBV4-1,CASSQDVPPPTGELFF
TRBV28,CASSSEDGVNEKLFF
TRBV20-1,CSARESGGAATQYF
TRBV18,CASQRLAQETQYF
TRBV10-3,CAISRGLGSYEQYF
TRBV18,CASSRIADRGEQYF